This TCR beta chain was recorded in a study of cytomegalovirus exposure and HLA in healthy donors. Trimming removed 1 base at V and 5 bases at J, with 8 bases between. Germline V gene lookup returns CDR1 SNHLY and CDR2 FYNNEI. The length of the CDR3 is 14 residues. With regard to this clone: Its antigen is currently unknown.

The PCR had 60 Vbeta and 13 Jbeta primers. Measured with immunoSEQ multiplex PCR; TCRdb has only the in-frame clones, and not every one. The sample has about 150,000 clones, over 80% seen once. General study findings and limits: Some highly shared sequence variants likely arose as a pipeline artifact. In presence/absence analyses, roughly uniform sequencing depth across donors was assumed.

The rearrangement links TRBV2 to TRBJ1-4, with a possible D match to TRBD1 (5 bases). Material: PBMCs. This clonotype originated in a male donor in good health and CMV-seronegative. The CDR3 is CASSEDRFNEKLFF. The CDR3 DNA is TGTGCCAGCAGTGAAGACAGGTTCAATGAAAAACTGTTTTTT.